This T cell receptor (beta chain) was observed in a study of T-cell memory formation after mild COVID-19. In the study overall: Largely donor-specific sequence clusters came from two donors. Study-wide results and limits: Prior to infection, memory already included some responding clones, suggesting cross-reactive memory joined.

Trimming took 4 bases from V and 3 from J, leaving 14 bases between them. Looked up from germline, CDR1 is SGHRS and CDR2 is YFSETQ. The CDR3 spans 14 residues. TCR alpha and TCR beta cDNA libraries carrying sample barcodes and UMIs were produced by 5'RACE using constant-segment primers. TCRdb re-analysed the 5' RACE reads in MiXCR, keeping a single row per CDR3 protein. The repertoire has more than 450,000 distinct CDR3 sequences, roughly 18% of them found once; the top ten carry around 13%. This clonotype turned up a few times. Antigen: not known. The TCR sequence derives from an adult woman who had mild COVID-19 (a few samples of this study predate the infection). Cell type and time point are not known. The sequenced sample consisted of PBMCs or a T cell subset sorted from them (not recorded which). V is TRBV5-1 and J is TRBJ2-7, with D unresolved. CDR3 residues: CASSPGAVVYEQYF. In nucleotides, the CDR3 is TGCGCCAGCAGCCCCGGCGCGGTAGTCTACGAGCAGTACTTC.